These 13 T cell receptor beta chains were sequenced from one sample in a study of blood T cell repertoires in COVID-19. Produced via immunoSEQ multiplex PCR; TCRdb's table is partial and in-frame only. Counted here are 250,000 to 300,000 clones, 85% to 90% occurring once; the ten biggest clones make up roughly 15%. Source material: PBMCs or T cells enriched from blood (not recorded which). The source of these receptors is a man aged 18 to 30 who had recovered from COVID-19.

The J gene is TRBJ1-2, the V gene TRBV23-1; TRBD1 matches at 8 bases. TRBV23-1 is filed as an ORF, its function uncertain. The CDR3 has 16 amino acids. Trimming cost V 0 bases and J 2 bases; bases outside gene matches: 5. The DNA of the CDR3 is TGCGCCAGCAGTCAATCCCGGACAGGGACAAACTATGGCTACACCTTC. As protein: CASSQSRTGTNYGYTF.

The V call is TRBV10-3, the J call TRBJ1-1, with a possible D match to TRBD1 (5 bases). Germline V gene data show CDR1 as ENHRY and CDR2 as SYGVKD. This CDR3 contains 15 residues. Trimming cost V 6 bases and J 1 base, with 15 bases left between them. In DNA, the CDR3 is TGTGCCATCAGCGCCCTCGGGGGGTCGAACACTGAAGCTTTCTTT. Amino acids: CAISALGGSNTEAFF.

V and J are TRBV10-3 and TRBJ2-7; 9 bases align to TRBD1. CDR3 length: 15 residues. Germline loops: CDR1 ENHRY, CDR2 SYGVKD. With 4 bases clipped from V and 1 base from J, the junction kept 5 bases outside the gene matches. Written as DNA, the CDR3 is TGTGCCATCAGTGGGACAGGGGTTGGATCCTACGAGCAGTACTTC. It specifies CAISGTGVGSYEQYF.

CDR3 sequence reads: CASSQTAGRAYEQYF. CDR3 DNA sequence: TGTGCCAGCAGCCAAACTGCAGGGCGCGCGTACGAGCAGTACTTC. This chain connects TRBV3-1 (or the pseudogene TRBV3-2) to TRBJ2-7; tentatively, D is TRBD1 (5 bases). The CDR3 runs to 15 residues. The germline CDR1 and CDR2 sequences are LGHDT and YNNKEL (reference sequence). Trimming took off 2 bases at V and 4 bases at J, with 15 bases between the two ends.

This clone was recorded a few times. V is TRBV6-1 and J is TRBJ1-5; 7 bases align to TRBD1. From germline, CDR1 is MNHNS and CDR2 SASEGT. The J segment lost 4 bases and the V segment lost 3 bases, leaving 9 bases of the junction unmatched. The CDR3 consists of 16 residues. For the CDR3, the DNA is TGTGCCAGCAGTGAGTCTGGACAGGACTATAATCAGCCCCAGCATTTT. Amino acid sequence: CASSESGQDYNQPQHF.

The gene calls are TRBV13 and TRBJ2-3; TRBD2 agrees at 7 bases. Germline V gives CDR1 PRHDT, CDR2 FYEKMQ (reference sequence). CDR3 length equals 15 residues. V shed 3 bases and J 2 bases; nucleotides not matched to a gene: 5. The CDR3 loop reads CASSFPGGVTDTQYF. In DNA, the CDR3 is TGTGCCAGCAGCTTCCCGGGAGGAGTCACAGATACGCAGTATTTT.

The chain links TRBV28 to TRBJ1-1; a possible D gene is TRBD1 (5 bases). The CDR3 loop spans 16 amino acids. V shed 3 bases and J shed 2 bases, with 16 bases lying between them. The germline CDR1 and CDR2 sequences are MDHEN and SYDVKM. The CDR3 DNA follows: TGTGCCAGCAGTTTCACCGGCGGGGGAATTAACACTGAAGCTTTCTTT. Encoded protein: CASSFTGGGINTEAFF. Supplemented by reference TRBV28 and TRBJ1-1, the full variable domain reads DVKVTQSSRYLVKRTGEKVFLECVQDMDHENMFWYRQDPGLGLRLIYFSYDVKMKEKGDIPEGYSVSREKKERFSLILESASTNQTSMYLCASSFTGGGINTEAFFGQGTRLTVV.

This chain joins TRBV5-1 and TRBJ2-2; 8 bases are a match to TRBD1. Unmatched junction bases numbered 5, after V lost 3 bases and J lost 1 base. CDR1 and CDR2 (germline): SGHRS, YFSETQ. This CDR3 region has 16 residues. CDR3 residues: CASSSPDRENTGELFF. In nucleotides, the CDR3 is TGCGCCAGCAGCTCGCCGGACAGGGAGAACACCGGGGAGCTGTTTTTT.

The chain uses TRBV5-1 and TRBJ2-2; D is ambiguous. Trimming took 1 base from V and 5 from J, leaving 12 bases between them. CDR3 length: 15 residues. CDR1 is SGHRS, CDR2 YFSETQ, per germline. CDR3 sequence: CASSLNLQRTGELFF. For the CDR3, the DNA is TGCGCCAGCAGCTTGAACCTCCAGAGGACCGGGGAGCTGTTTTTT.

The chain carries TRBV4-1 and TRBJ1-6, with 7 bases that match TRBD1. Germline V CDR1 and CDR2: MGHRA, YSYEKL. The junction had 2 bases not matched to a gene; V was cut back by 3 bases and J by 9 bases. This CDR3 has 13 residues. This CDR3 is CASSQGQPSPLHF. DNA of the CDR3: TGCGCCAGCAGCCAGGGACAGCCTTCACCCCTCCACTTT.

This clone appeared a few times. V is TRBV10-3 and J is TRBJ2-1; TRBD1 matches at 10 bases. The CDR3 is 16 residues long. Germline V lookup: CDR1 ENHRY, CDR2 SYGVKD. V dropped 2 bases and J dropped 4; count of bases not matched to a gene: 5. This CDR3 reads CAISEKRTGGYNEQFF. The CDR3 DNA follows: TGTGCCATCAGTGAGAAACGGACAGGGGGATACAATGAGCAGTTCTTC.

This chain joins TRBV6-5 and TRBJ1-1, with a tentative D call TRBD1 (5 bases). The CDR3 loop spans 14 amino acids. Trimming removed 5 bases from V and 3 bases from J, with 13 bases in between. The germline CDR1 and CDR2 sequences are MNHEY and SVGAGI. The chain's CDR3 is CASSPTGTYTEAFF. CDR3 DNA: TGTGCCAGCAGTCCCACAGGCACCTACACTGAAGCTTTCTTT.

This chain connects TRBV4-1 to TRBJ1-5, with 7 bases that match TRBD1. CDR1 is MGHRA, CDR2 YSYEKL, per germline. V was pared by 3 bases and J by 7 bases, with 9 bases of the junction left unmatched. The CDR3 runs to 15 residues. CDR3 residues: CASSQVQGGGQPQHF. Written as DNA, the CDR3 is TGCGCCAGCAGCCAGGTCCAAGGGGGCGGACAGCCCCAGCATTTT.